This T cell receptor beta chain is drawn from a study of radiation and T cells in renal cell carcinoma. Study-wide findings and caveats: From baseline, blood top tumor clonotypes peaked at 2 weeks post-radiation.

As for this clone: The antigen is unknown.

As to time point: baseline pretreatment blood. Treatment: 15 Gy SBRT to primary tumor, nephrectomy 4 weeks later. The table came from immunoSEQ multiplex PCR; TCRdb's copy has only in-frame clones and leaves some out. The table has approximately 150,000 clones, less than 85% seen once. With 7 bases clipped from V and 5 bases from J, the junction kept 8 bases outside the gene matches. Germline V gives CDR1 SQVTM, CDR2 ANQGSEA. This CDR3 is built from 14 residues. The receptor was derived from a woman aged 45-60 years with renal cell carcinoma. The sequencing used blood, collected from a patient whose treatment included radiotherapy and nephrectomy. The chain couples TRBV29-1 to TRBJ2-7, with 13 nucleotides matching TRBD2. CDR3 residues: CSARTSGSKNEQYF. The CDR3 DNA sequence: TGCAGCGCGCGGACTAGCGGGAGCAAGAACGAGCAGTACTTC.